This T cell receptor beta chain is from a study of shared clonotypes between healthy human individuals (dated by TCRdb to 2020 to 2021). Describing the broader study: The cohort comprised two women and three men aged 18 to 49 years. For each donor, CD4 naive and CD4 memory were each run on three plates, CD8 naive on two plates, and CD8 memory on one plate. To estimate repertoire size and how much clonotypes are shared between individuals, the study performed deep sequencing of blood TCR repertoires from a handful of healthy adults. To increase sequencing depth and limit assay-specific biases, TCR repertoire library preparation and sequencing were carried out by different laboratories using diverse techniques. Between about 0.85 and 10 billion PBMCs per donor were obtained by leukapheresis. Points the paper makes about the study in general: Pairwise subsampling indicated that sequencing depth was expected to affect the degree of clonotype sharing among donors. Sampling was limited to blood, and TCR repertoires in tissue likely differ from TCR repertoires in blood. Compared with non-shared clonotypes, clonotypes shared by all four sorted-subset donors had higher generation probabilities. Naive subsets generally had larger estimated clonotype richness than memory subsets did. Roughly 5% of naive CD4, 3.5% of naive CD8, 2% to 2.5% of memory CD4, and around 0.4% of memory CD8 clonotypes were shared across several donors. Even with the large sequencing depth, rarefaction of the sorted-subset datasets indicated that sequencing was incomplete. Because the study included only a small number of donors, the genetic and exposure-history diversity represented was limited.

The trim is 5 bases for V and 15 bases for J, with a gap of 18 bases between the germline ends. Spanning cysteine to phenylalanine, the CDR3 consists of 12 amino acids. CDR3 DNA only is kept here, 36 bases in frame from base 1. Looking up the germline V gene yields CDR1 SGHTA and CDR2 FQGNSA. Healthy HIV-negative adults with no recently reported acute infections or vaccinations were included as donors. Only Caucasian adults living in Nashville, Tennessee, USA were represented among the donors. CD4+ T cells were enriched through magnetic negative selection, after which naive cells were positively selected on CD45RA and the remaining negative fraction served as the memory subset. Blood was obtained by leukapheresis, after which PBMCs were separated by Ficoll-Histopaque density gradient centrifugation and cryopreserved in liquid nitrogen vapor phase. Analytical flow cytometry was used to check the purity and quantity of each magnetically sorted T cell population. From each sorted fraction, genomic DNA was isolated and quantified by UV absorbance on a Nanodrop 2000c.

Using the deep immunoSEQ assay, multiplex PCR amplified TCR CDR3 regions from genomic DNA. Genomic DNA extracted from each cell subset was distributed evenly over all wells of several immunoSEQ 96-well plates, and each plate served as one replicate. For sorted subsets, 150 to 250 ng genomic DNA, equal to about 30,000 T cell genomes, was loaded into each replicate PCR. The purified libraries were quantified using a Qubit 3.0 fluorometer, sized with a Bioanalyzer 2100, and then quantified again using the KAPA Library Quantification kit. Each immunoSEQ 96-well plate was sequenced on its own single-read 150-cycle Illumina NextSeq 550 flow cell. In the original analysis: Because the immunoSEQ output included only junctional sequences and no quality scores, the filtering could not be the same as the filtering used for full-length reads. To assign V/J genes and CDR3, sequences were annotated against IMGT germline references using PyIR, a Python wrapper for IgBLAST v1.9. Reads with weak V/J assignments (E-value above 1e-6), missing CDR3, stop codons, out-of-frame junctions, or ambiguous translated residues were removed. A V3J clonotype was defined by an identical inferred V gene, J gene, and CDR3 amino acid sequence. The percentage overlap between two repertoires was calculated by dividing the number of shared unique clonotypes by the size of the smaller repertoire. Repertoire richness was assessed with RTK rarefaction, the Chao1 estimator, and Recon v2.1 estimates of unobserved clonotypes. For all TCRbeta clonotypes obtained by the gDNA method from a handful of donors, generation probabilities were computed with OLGA. This is the immuneACCESS table as TCRdb keeps it, with only in-frame sequences that have V and J called. A part of the clones is gone; compared with another copy, unresolved V genes explain less than half, and the rest is unexplained. That table gives V, J and clone size, and the DNA gave D and trimming. Within this sample are some 1,600,000 clones, with 95% to 99% of them counted one time only. 0.45% of the sample is taken by the ten largest.

Of note for this clone: The target of this receptor is not known. No base-level quality is on record; no much larger clone is a single base apart.

This TCR came from a man aged 25 to 40 in good health. Recombination joined TRBV7-2 with TRBJ2-3; there is no confident call for the D gene. Sequenced sample: naive CD4+ T cells sorted from blood. This specimen's cell subset or site label, interpreted: CD45RA+ positively selected. The base sequence is TGTGCCAGCAGCCCGGGCGGCCTTAGTTCTTATTTT. Translated, it gives CASSPGGLSSYF.